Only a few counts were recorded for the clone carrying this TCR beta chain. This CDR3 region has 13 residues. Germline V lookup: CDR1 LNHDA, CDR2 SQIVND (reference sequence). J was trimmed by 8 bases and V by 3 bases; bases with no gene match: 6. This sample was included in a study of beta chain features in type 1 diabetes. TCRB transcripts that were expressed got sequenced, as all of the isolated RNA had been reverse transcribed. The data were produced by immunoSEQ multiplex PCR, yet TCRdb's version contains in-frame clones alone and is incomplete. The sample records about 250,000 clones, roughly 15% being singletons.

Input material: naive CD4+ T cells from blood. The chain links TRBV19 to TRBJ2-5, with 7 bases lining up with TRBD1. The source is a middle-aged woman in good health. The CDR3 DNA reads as TGTGCCAGTAGTATGGGTCAGGGGGACACCCAGTACTTC. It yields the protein CASSMGQGDTQYF.